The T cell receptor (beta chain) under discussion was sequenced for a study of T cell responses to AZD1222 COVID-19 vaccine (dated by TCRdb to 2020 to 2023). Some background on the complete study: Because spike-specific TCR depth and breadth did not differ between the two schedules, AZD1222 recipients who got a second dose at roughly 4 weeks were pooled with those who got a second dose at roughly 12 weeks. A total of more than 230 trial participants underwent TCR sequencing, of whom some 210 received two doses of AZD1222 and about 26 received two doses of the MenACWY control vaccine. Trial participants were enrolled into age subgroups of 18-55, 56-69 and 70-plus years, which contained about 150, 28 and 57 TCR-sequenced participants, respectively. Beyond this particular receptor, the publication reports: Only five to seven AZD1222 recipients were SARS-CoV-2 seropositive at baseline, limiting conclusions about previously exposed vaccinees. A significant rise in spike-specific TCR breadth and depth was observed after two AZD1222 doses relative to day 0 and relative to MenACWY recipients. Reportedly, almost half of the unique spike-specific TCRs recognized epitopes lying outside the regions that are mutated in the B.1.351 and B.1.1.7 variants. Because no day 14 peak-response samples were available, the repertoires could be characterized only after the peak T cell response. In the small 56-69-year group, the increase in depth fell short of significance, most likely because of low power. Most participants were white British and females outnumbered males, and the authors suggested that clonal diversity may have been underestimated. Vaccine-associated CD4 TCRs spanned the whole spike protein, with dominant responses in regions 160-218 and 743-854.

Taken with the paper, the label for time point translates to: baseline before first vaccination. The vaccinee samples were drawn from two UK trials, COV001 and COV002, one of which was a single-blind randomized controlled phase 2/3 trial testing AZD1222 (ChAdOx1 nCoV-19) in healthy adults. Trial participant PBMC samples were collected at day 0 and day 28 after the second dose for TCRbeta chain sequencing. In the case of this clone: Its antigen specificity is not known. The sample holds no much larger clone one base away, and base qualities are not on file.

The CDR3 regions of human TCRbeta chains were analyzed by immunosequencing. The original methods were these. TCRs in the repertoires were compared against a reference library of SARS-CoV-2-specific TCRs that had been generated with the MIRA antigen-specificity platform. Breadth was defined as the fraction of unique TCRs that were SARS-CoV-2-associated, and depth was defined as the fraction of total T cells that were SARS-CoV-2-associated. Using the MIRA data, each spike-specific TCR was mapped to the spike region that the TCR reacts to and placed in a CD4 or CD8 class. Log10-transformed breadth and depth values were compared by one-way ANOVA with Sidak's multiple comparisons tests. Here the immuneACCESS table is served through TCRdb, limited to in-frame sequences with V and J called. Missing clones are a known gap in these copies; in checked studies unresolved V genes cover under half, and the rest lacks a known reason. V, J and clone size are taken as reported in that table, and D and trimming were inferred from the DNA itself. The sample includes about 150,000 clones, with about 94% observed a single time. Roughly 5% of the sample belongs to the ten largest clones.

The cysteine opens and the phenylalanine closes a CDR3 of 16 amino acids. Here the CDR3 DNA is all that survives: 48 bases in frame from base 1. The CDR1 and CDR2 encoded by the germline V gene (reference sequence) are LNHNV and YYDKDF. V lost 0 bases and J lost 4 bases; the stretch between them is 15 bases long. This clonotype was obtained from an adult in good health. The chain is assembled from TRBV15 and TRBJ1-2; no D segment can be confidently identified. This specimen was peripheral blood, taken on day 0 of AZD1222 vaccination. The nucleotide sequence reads TGTGCCACCAGCAGAGATCAGGCGAGCTTGAGCTATGGCTACACCTTC. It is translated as CATSRDQASLSYGYTF.